These T cell receptor beta chains were read from a single sample in a study of blood T cell repertoires in COVID-19. Sequencing was performed with immunoSEQ multiplex PCR; in TCRdb, only in-frame clones are kept and a portion is missing. There are fewer than 300,000 clones in the sample; around 86% occur only once, and about 16% lies in the top ten. Sequences were obtained from PBMCs or T cells enriched from blood (not recorded which). These receptors were collected from a man aged 18 to 30 who had recovered from COVID-19. Both conserved end residues are trimmed from each CDR3.

>TRBJ1-1|TRBV16
ASSPLGGNTEAF
>TRBJ2-7|TRBV5-1
ASSPKPDSYEQY
>TRBJ2-1|TRBV3-1/TRBV3-2
ASSQDLSGLAELTDTNEQF
>TRBJ1-3|TRBV7-9
ASSLARGGWDSGNTIY
>TRBJ2-7|TRBV7-2
ASSSPLAGVVYEQY
>TRBJ1-2|TRBV5-4
ASSLRQGGNYGYT
>TRBJ2-1|TRBV18
ASSPNRTSYDYNEQF
>TRBJ1-6|TRBV12-5
ASGQGQQNSPLH
>TRBJ1-1|TRBV19
ASSPGGGTEAF
>TRBJ1-2|TRBV28
ASSLRTDKGYT
>TRBJ2-5|TRBV7-7
ASSFGLAGGAQETQY
>TRBJ1-2|TRBV14
ASSQGNRSGPGYT
>TRBJ1-1|TRBV30
AWIPGLLNTEAF
>TRBJ1-1|TRBV3-1/TRBV3-2
ASSRGVWSEAF
>TRBJ1-5|TRBV30
AWSVSFGNQPQH
>TRBJ1-1|TRBV28
ASSSSGRNTEAF
>TRBJ1-5|TRBV7-2
ASSLDWSWQPQH
>TRBJ1-5|TRBV5-1
ASSPDSRDQPQH
>TRBJ2-1|TRBV3-1/TRBV3-2
ASSQEILAGVGDEQF
>TRBJ2-7|TRBV29-1
SVATGYLYEQY
>TRBJ1-1|TRBV18
ASSPGGRAF
>TRBJ2-1|TRBV2
ASRGLAGGYNEQF
>TRBJ2-2|TRBV7-2
ASLRVNTGELF
>TRBJ1-2|TRBV7-2
ASSLNDRSVYGYT
>TRBJ2-7|TRBV6-1
ASSEGGRSYEQY
>TRBJ2-1|TRBV25-1
ASSDGGGRGHEQF
>TRBJ1-5|TRBV12-3/TRBV12-4
ASTLSGNQPQH
>TRBJ2-7|TRBV12-3/TRBV12-4
ASSLGQYEQY
>TRBJ2-7|TRBV5-1
ASRPTMSSYEQY
>TRBJ1-6|TRBV3-1/TRBV3-2
ASSQDHSYNSPLH
>TRBJ2-1|TRBV6-6
ASRVAGEQF
>TRBJ1-5|TRBV23-1
ASSHQNQPQH
>TRBJ2-2|TRBV5-4
ASRVGGQATGELF
>TRBJ1-5|TRBV30
AWSLRVNQPQH
>TRBJ1-3|TRBV5-1
ASSLTGSLGGNTIY
>TRBJ1-2|TRBV5-4
ASSLQGVNYGYT
>TRBJ2-1|TRBV7-9
ASSLDIDYSGRANEQF
>TRBJ1-6|TRBV18
ASSPLVRTGAYSPLH
>TRBJ1-2|TRBV19
ASSIVSYGYT
>TRBJ2-5|TRBV7-9
ASSFSSERETQY
>TRBJ1-1|TRBV5-5
ASSLVSQGTVNTEAF
>TRBJ2-1|TRBV7-9
ASSPPGLAVSYNEQF
>TRBJ2-1|TRBV7-8
ASSFLARRGNEQF